This TCR beta chain was sequenced for a study of shared clonotypes between healthy human individuals. As defined, naive CD8 cells were CD45RO-negative and positively selected for CCR7, with terminally differentiated effector memory CD45RA+ cells excluded. A remark on this clone: Its antigen is still unknown.

Study findings and constraints: Estimated richness values were generally larger in naive subsets than in memory subsets.

The table came from immunoSEQ multiplex PCR; TCRdb's copy has only in-frame clones and leaves some out. The table has around 1,900,000 clones, 93% seen once. CDR1 is SNHLY and CDR2 is FYNNEI in the germline V gene. J lost 4 bases, V lost 6 bases, and 5 bases had no gene match. The CDR3 contains 16 residues. This sequence joins TRBV2 and TRBJ2-1; 14 nucleotides line up with TRBD2. This receptor was taken from a man between 18 and 29 years old in good health. Some clones in this sample may be carry-over from other donors' samples. Sequencing was done on a sample of naive CD8+ T cells from PBMCs. The CDR3 nucleotides read TGTGCCAGCAGGGGACTAGCGGGAGCTCCTTACAATGAGCAGTTCTTC. This codes for CASRGLAGAPYNEQFF.